Sequencing of this T cell receptor (beta chain) was carried out in a study of cytomegalovirus exposure and HLA in healthy donors. Findings and caveats of the study: Using the classifier, cytomegalovirus status was reportedly diagnosed with high specificity and sensitivity. The authors later found most CMV-associated TCR beta chains appeared HLA-restricted.

With regard to this clone: Its antigen is not known.

The PCR was carried out with 60 Vbeta primers and 13 Jbeta primers. TCRdb's table, derived via immunoSEQ multiplex PCR, lists solely in-frame clones and lacks some. The sample lists some 36,000 clones, 60% to 75% occurring once. The receptor's source is a man aged 30-40 years in good health and CMV-seronegative. The source material was PBMCs.

The CDR3 loop is CAISSGTASSEAFF. The DNA of the CDR3 is TGTGCCATCAGCTCCGGGACAGCCAGTTCGGAAGCTTTCTTT. The V and J genes are TRBV10-3 and TRBJ1-1; 7 bases map to TRBD1. Looked up from germline, CDR1 is ENHRY and CDR2 is SYGVKD. After removal of 6 bases from V and 8 bases from J, the junction contained 12 bases not matched to a gene. There are 14 residues in the CDR3.